A single T cell receptor beta chain is shown here with its context. TCRdb's table, derived via immunoSEQ multiplex PCR, lists solely in-frame clones and lacks some. The sample includes roughly 90,000 clones, approximately 91% of them seen just once. V was cut by 3 bases and J by 3 bases, with 12 bases left in between. The CDR3 runs 14 residues. Looked up from germline, CDR1 is SGDLS and CDR2 is YYNGEE. This specimen belongs to a study of OX40 agonist ivuxolimab in advanced cancers. The TCR sequence derives from an adult with an advanced solid tumor such as melanoma, head and neck, liver or kidney cancer. The specimen was CD4+ or CD8+ T cells sorted from blood, collected in a trial of the OX40 agonist ivuxolimab. The chain is built from TRBV9 and TRBJ1-2; tentative D call: TRBD1 (5 bases). In DNA, the CDR3 is TGTGCCAGCAGCGCCGGGACGGACTACTATGGCTACACCTTC. The encoded protein is CASSAGTDYYGYTF.